The source of this T cell receptor beta chain is a study of cytomegalovirus exposure and HLA in healthy donors. Study outcomes and limitations: In a later analysis, donors in an Asian-associated ancestry cluster reportedly had fewer N-insertions in productive TCRs than the cohort mean. Across donors, most TCRs were seen rarely, yet some public ones were widespread.

To note about this clone: No antigen is known for it.

PCR was performed using 60 Vbeta and 13 Jbeta primers. Some clones are missing from TCRdb's copy, which holds only in-frame ones; the method was immunoSEQ multiplex PCR. The sample records some 180,000 clones, over 80% being singletons. Trimming left V 0 bases short and J 2 bases short, with 11 bases between. Germline-derived CDR1 and CDR2 are SEHNR and FQNEAQ (reference sequence). The CDR3 consists of 15 residues. The TCR was taken from a male donor in good health and CMV-seronegative. The rearrangement joins TRBV7-9 to TRBJ2-7; D is undetermined. The sequencing input was PBMCs. In DNA, the CDR3 is TGTGCCAGCAGCTTAGCGGGCGTCCCCACCTACGAGCAGTACTTC. It codes for CASSLAGVPTYEQYF.